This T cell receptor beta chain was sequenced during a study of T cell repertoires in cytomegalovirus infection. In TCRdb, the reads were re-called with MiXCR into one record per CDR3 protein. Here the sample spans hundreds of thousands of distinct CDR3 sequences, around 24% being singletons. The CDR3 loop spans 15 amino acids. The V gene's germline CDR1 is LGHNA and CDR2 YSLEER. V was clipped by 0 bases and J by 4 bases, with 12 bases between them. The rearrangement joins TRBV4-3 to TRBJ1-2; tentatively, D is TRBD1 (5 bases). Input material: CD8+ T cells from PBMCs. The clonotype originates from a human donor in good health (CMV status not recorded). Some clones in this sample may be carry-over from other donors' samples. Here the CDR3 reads CASSQDRGESYGYTF. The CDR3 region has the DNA TGCGCCAGCAGCCAAGATCGGGGGGAGAGCTATGGCTACACCTTC.